The present TCR beta chain was sequenced within a study of graft-versus-host responses after intestinal transplantation. This clone appeared a few times. The ends lost 0 bases at V and 4 bases at J; junction bases unmatched: 8. From germline, CDR1 is SGHNT and CDR2 YYREEE (reference sequence). The CDR3 is 16 amino acids. There were around 200,000 CFSE-labeled responder cells plated together with around 200,000 irradiated, violet-dye-labeled stimulator cells. Repertoires were generated with immunoSEQ multiplex PCR, while TCRdb's copy carries only in-frame clones and drops some. The sample lists 6,000 to 8,500 clones, 30% to 40% occurring once.

V is TRBV5-4 and J is TRBJ2-3; 7 nucleotides align to TRBD1. The specimen was alloreactive CD8+ T cells from a mixed lymphocyte reaction culture, collected before transplantation. Noted subset: CFSE-low proliferating T cells sorted from approximately six-day pre-transplant mixed lymphocyte reaction (GvH or HvG direction). The TCR comes from a human patient who was an organ donor for intestinal transplantation. The CDR3 reads CASSLVGTVSPDTQYF. The CDR3 bases are TGTGCCAGCAGCTTGGTCGGGACAGTTTCTCCAGATACGCAGTATTTT.